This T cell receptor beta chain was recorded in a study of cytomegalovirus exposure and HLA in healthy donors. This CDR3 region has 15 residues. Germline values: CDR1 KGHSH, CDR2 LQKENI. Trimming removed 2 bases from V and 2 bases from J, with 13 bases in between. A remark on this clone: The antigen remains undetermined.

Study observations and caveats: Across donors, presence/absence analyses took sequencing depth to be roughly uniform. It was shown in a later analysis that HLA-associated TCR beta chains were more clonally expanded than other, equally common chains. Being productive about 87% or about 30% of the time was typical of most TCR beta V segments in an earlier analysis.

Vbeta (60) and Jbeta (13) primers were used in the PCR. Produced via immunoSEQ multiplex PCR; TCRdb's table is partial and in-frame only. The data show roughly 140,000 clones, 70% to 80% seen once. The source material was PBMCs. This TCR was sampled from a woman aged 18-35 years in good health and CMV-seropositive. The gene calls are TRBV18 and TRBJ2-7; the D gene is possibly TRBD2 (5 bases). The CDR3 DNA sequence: TGTGCCAGCTCACCATCGGGATTAGCGACCTACGAGCAGTACTTC. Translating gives CASSPSGLATYEQYF.